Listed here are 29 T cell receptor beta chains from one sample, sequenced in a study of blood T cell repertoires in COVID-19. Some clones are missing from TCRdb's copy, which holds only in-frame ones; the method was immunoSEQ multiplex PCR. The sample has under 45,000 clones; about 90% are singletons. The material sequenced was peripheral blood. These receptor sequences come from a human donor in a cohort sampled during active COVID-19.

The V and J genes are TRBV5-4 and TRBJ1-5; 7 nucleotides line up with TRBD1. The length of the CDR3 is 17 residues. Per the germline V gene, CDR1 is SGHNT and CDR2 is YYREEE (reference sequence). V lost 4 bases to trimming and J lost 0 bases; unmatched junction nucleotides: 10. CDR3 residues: CASSPTFGTVSNQPQHF. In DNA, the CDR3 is TGTGCCAGCAGCCCGACGTTCGGGACAGTTAGCAATCAGCCCCAGCATTTT.

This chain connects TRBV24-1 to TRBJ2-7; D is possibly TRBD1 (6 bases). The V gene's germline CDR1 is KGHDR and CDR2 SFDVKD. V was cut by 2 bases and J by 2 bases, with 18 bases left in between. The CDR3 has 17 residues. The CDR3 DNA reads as TGTGCCACCAGTGATTCGGCAACAGGGATTCGACCCTACGAGCAGTACTTC. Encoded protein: CATSDSATGIRPYEQYF.

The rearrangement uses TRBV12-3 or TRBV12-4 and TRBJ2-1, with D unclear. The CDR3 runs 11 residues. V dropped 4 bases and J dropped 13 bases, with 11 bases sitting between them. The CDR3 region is CASSSRVVQFF. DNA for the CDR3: TGTGCCAGCAGTTCCCGGGTCGTACAGTTCTTC.

The DNA of the CDR3 is TGTGCCTGGAGTCCCCGACTAGCCTTCGGTCAGACCCAGTACTTC. Translated: CAWSPRLAFGQTQYF. V gene TRBV30 combines with J gene TRBJ2-5; 7 positions agree with TRBD2. Looked up from germline, CDR1 is GTSNPN and CDR2 is SVGIG (reference sequence). V gave up 2 bases and J gave up 6 bases; unmatched junction bases: 12. The CDR3 length is 15 residues.

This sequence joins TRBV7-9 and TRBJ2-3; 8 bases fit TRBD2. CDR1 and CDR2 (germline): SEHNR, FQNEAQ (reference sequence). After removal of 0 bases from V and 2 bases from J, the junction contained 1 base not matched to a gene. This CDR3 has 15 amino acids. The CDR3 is CASSLAAGATDTQYF. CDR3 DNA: TGTGCCAGCAGCTTAGCAGCGGGAGCCACAGATACGCAGTATTTT.

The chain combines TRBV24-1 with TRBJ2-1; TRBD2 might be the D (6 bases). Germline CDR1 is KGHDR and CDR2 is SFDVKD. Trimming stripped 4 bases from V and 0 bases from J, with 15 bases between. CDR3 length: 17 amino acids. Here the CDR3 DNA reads TGTGCCACCAGTGACCCGGGGCCCGGGGGCTCCTACAATGAGCAGTTCTTC. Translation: CATSDPGPGGSYNEQFF.

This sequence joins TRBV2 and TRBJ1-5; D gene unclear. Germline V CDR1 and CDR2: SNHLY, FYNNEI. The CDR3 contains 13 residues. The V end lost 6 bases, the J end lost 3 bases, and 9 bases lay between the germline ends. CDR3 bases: TGTGCCAGCAGAAGAGTTAACAATCAGCCCCAGCATTTT. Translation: CASRRVNNQPQHF.

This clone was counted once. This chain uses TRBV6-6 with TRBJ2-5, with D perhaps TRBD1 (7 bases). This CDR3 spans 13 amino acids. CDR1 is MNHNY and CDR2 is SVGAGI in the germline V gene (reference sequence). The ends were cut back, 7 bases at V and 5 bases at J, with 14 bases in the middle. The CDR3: CASNLSGGETQYF. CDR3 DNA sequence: TGTGCCAGCAACCTGTCAGGGGGGGAGACCCAGTACTTC.

The CDR3 nucleotides read TGTGCCAGCAGCCAAACCGACCGGGGAAAACTGTTTTTT. Protein: CASSQTDRGKLFF. The chain combines TRBV3-1 (or the pseudogene TRBV3-2) with TRBJ1-4; unclear D gene. Germline V gene sequence: CDR1 LGHDT, CDR2 YNNKEL (reference sequence). Trimming took 2 bases from V and 10 from J, leaving 11 bases between them. The CDR3 extends over 13 amino acids.

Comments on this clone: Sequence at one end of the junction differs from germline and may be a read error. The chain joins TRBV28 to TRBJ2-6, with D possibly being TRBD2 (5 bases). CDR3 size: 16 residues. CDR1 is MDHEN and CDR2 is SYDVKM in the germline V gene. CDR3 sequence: CVSSSLLGAGANVLTF. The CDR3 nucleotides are TGTGTCAGCTCTTCACTCCTCGGGGCTGGGGCCAACGTCCTGACTTTC.

The CDR3 nucleotides read TGTGCCAGCGGGGGACTGGGTGATCGGAAAAAACTGTTTTTT. This gives the protein CASGGLGDRKKLFF. The genes are TRBV6-5 and TRBJ1-4; maybe TRBD1 (5 bases). Between the trimmed V and J ends, which lost 8 bases and 9 bases, there was a span of 19 bases. Per the germline V gene, CDR1 is MNHEY and CDR2 is SVGAGI. The CDR3 is 14 residues long.

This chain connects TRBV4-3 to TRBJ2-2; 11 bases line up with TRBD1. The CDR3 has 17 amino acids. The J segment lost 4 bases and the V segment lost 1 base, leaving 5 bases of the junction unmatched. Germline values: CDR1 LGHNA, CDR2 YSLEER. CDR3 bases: TGCGCCAGCAGCCAAGTCTCCGGGACAGGGGGCACCGGGGAGCTGTTTTTT. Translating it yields CASSQVSGTGGTGELFF.

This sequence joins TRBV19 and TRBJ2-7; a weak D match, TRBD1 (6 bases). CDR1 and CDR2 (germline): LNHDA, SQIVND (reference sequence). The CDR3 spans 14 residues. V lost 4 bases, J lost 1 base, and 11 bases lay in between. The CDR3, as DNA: TGTGCCAGTAGTAGAAGGACAGATTCCTACGAGCAGTACTTC. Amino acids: CASSRRTDSYEQYF.

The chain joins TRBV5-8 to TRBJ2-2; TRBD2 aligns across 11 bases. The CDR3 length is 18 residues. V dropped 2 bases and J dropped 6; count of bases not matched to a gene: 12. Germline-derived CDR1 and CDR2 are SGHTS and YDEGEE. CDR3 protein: CASSLRLAGIGWAGELFF. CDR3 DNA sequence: TGTGCCAGCAGCTTACGACTAGCGGGGATCGGATGGGCCGGGGAGCTGTTTTTT.

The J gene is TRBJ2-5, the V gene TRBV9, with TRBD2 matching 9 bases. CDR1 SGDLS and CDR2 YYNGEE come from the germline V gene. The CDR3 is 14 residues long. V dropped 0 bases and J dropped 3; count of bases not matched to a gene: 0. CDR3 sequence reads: CASSVGLAEETQYF. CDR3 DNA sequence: TGTGCCAGCAGCGTAGGACTAGCGGAAGAGACCCAGTACTTC.

The chain's CDR3 is CASSENLSGNTIYF. The CDR3 DNA sequence: TGTGCCAGCAGCGAGAACCTCTCTGGAAACACCATATATTTT. The chain couples TRBV5-6 to TRBJ1-3; D not resolved. The V end was cut by 4 bases, the J end by 0 bases, with 8 bases between. This CDR3 has 14 amino acids. Germline V gene lookup returns CDR1 SGHDT and CDR2 YYEEEE. Full variable domain (missing parts from reference TRBV5-6 and TRBJ1-3): DAGVTQSPTHLIKTRGQQVTLRCSPKSGHDTVSWYQQALGQGPQFIFQYYEEEERQRGNFPDRFSGHQFPNYSSELNVNALLLGDSALYLCASSENLSGNTIYFGEGSWLTVV.

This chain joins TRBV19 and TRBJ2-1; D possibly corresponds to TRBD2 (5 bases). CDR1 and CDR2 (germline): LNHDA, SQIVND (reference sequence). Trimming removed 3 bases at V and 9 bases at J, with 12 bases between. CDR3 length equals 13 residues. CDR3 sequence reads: CASSMGEGGEQFF. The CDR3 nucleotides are TGTGCCAGTAGTATGGGAGAAGGTGGTGAGCAGTTCTTC.

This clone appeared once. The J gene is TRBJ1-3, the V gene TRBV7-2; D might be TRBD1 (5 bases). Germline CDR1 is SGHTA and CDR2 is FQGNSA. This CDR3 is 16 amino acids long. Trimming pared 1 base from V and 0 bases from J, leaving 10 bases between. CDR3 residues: CASSLGTGGSGNTIYF. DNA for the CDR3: TGTGCCAGCAGCTTAGGGACGGGGGGCTCTGGAAACACCATATATTTT. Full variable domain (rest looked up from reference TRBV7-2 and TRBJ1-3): GAGVSQSPSNKVTEKGKDVELRCDPISGHTALYWYRQSLGQGLEFLIYFQGNSAPDKSGLPSDRFSAERTGGSVSTLTIQRTQQEDSAVYLCASSLGTGGSGNTIYFGEGSWLTVV.

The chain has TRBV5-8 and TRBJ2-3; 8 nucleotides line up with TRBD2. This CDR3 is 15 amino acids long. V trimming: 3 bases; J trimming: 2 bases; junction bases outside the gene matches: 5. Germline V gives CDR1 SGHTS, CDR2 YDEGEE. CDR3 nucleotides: TGTGCCAGCAGCTCTCGACTAGCGTCCACAGATACGCAGTATTTT. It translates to CASSSRLASTDTQYF. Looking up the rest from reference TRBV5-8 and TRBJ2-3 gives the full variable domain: EAGVTQSPTHLIKTRGQQATLRCSPISGHTSVYWYQQALGLGLQFLLWYDEGEERNRGNFPPRFSGRQFPNYSSELNVNALELEDSALYLCASSSRLASTDTQYFGPGTRLTVL.

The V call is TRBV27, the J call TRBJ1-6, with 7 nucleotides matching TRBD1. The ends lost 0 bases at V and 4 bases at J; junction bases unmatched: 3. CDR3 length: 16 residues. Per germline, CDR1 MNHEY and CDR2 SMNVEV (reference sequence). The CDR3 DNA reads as TGTGCCAGCAGTTTATCGGGACAGCCTTATAATTCACCCCTCCACTTT. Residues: CASSLSGQPYNSPLHF.

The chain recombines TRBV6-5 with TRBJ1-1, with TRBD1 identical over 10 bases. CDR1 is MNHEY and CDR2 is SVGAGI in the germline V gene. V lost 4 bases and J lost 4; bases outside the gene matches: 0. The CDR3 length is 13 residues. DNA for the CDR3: TGTGCCAGCAGTTGGACAGGGGGCACTGAAGCTTTCTTT. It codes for CASSWTGGTEAFF.

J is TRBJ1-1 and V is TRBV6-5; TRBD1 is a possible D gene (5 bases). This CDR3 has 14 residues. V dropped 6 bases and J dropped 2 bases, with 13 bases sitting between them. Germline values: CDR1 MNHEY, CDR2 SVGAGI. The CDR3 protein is CASSNSGVNTEAFF. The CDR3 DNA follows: TGTGCCAGCAGCAACTCGGGGGTAAACACTGAAGCTTTCTTT.

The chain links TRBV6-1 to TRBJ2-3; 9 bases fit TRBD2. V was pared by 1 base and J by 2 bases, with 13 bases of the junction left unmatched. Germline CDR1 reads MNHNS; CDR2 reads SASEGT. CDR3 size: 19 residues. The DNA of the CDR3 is TGTGCCAGCAGTGAAGGACCCGCGGGAGGGACACTCACCACAGATACGCAGTATTTT. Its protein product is CASSEGPAGGTLTTDTQYF.

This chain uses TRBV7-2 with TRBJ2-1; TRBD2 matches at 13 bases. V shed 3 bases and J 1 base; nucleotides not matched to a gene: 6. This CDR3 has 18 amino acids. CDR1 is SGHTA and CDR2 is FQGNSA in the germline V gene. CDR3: CASSLRTSGGPSYNEQFF. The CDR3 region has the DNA TGTGCCAGCAGCTTGCGGACTAGCGGGGGACCATCCTACAATGAGCAGTTCTTC.

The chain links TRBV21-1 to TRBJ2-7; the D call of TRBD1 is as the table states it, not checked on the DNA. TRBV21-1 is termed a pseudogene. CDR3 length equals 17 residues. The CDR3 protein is CASLKGDRLKISYEQYF. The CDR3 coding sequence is TGTGCCAGTTTAAAGGGGGACAGGCTAAAGATCTCCTACGAGCAGTACTTC.

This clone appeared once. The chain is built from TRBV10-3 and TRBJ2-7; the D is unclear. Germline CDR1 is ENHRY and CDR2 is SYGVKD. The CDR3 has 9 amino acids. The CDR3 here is CATLYEQYF. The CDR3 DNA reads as TGTGCAACTCTCTACGAGCAGTACTTC.

The CDR3 DNA is TGTGCCAGCAGTTTGTCGTCCGGGAGCGTTGACGAGCAGTACTTC. This encodes CASSLSSGSVDEQYF. The chain uses TRBV28 and TRBJ2-7; D is perhaps TRBD2 (6 bases). Germline V lookup: CDR1 MDHEN, CDR2 SYDVKM. The CDR3 extends over 15 amino acids. The V end was cut by 3 bases, the J end by 5 bases, with 17 bases between.

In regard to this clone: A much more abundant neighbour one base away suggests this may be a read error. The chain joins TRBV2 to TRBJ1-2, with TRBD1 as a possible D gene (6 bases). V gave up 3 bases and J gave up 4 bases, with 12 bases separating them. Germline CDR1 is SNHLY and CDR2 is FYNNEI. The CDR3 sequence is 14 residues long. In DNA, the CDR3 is TGTGCCAGCAGTGATAGGGACAAGACCTATGGCTACACCTTC. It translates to CASSDRDKTYGYTF.

CDR3 DNA: TGCAGCGTTGAGGGGGGAGGGTACGACTATGGCTACACCTTC. This translates into CSVEGGGYDYGYTF. The J gene is TRBJ1-2, the V gene TRBV29-1, with D possibly TRBD1 on 5 matching bases. Germline assignment: CDR1 SQVTM and CDR2 ANQGSEA. The ends were cut back, 3 bases at V and 3 bases at J, with 14 bases in the middle. The CDR3 contains 14 residues.